The clone carrying this TCR beta chain has just a few counts. The data belong to a study of T-cell memory formation after mild COVID-19. TCRdb re-derived calls from the 5' RACE reads in MiXCR, one entry per CDR3 protein. The sample lists approximately 190,000 distinct CDR3 sequences; approximately 16% were seen once. The sample was PBMCs or a T cell subset sorted from them (not recorded which). The TCR was taken from an adult woman who had mild COVID-19 (a few samples of this study predate the infection). Cell type and time point are not known.

The CDR3 region has the DNA TGTGCCAGCAGCTCGCAGGCTTACTACGAGCAGTACTTC. Its translation: CASSSQAYYEQYF. V is TRBV7-2 and J is TRBJ2-7, with unresolved D. From germline, CDR1 is SGHTA and CDR2 FQGNSA. This CDR3 has 13 residues. Trimming took 4 bases from V and 3 from J, leaving 10 bases between them.